The 14 T cell receptor beta chains given below trace back to one sample, sequenced in a study of identical twins listed by TCRdb under 2016. The library came from 5' RACE. TCRdb shows the sequencer as Illumina HiSeq 2000. Starting from the raw public reads, TCRdb applied fastp trimming at Q25, assembled clones with MiXCR and retained in-frame beta chains. Each record represents a unique CDR3 protein, reported with the most common genes and DNA among its rows. The table for this sample lists some 590,000 distinct CDR3 sequences; around a tenth of them were counted only once. More than 2.5% of the sample is held by the ten biggest clonotypes. The same data also contributed to another study, on yellow fever vaccine responses in identical twins.

Sequencing was performed on PBMCs. Every receptor here comes from a woman aged 18-35 years in good health.

This clonotype was picked up a small number of times. The chain has TRBV29-1 and TRBJ2-7, with 7 nucleotides matching TRBD2. This CDR3 is built from 15 residues. Per germline, CDR1 SQVTM and CDR2 ANQGSEA. Unmatched junction bases numbered 8, after V lost 1 base and J lost 2 bases. Here the CDR3 DNA reads TGCAGCGTTGAAGGGACTAGTCCCCAGACCTACGAGCAGTACTTC. This encodes CSVEGTSPQTYEQYF.

This clonotype was seen at least ten times. The rearrangement links TRBV29-1 to TRBJ2-5; 9 nucleotides line up with TRBD2. CDR1 SQVTM and CDR2 ANQGSEA come from the germline V gene. The CDR3 has 14 residues. V lost 3 bases, J lost 5 bases, and 7 bases stayed unmatched. The CDR3 loop reads CSVDGSGRPETQYF. The CDR3 region has the DNA TGCAGCGTTGATGGCAGCGGGAGGCCGGAGACCCAGTACTTC.

This clonotype was counted between two and nine times. The chain couples TRBV7-6 to TRBJ2-5, with TRBD1 matching 8 bases. J was trimmed by 2 bases and V by 1 base; bases with no gene match: 6. The length of the CDR3 is 16 residues. Germline values: CDR1 SGHVS, CDR2 FNYEAQ. DNA for the CDR3: TGTGCCAGCAGCTTAGGGACAGGGTTGGGGCAAGAGACCCAGTACTTC. Protein product: CASSLGTGLGQETQYF.

The chain joins TRBV3-1 to TRBJ1-1; D uncertain. Germline assignment: CDR1 LGHDT and CDR2 YNNKEL (reference sequence). V lost 4 bases and J 3 bases, leaving 12 bases between the germline ends. This CDR3 has 14 amino acids. CDR3 sequence: CASSRRRMDTEAFF. CDR3 in DNA: TGTGCCAGCAGCCGCCGGCGGATGGACACTGAAGCTTTCTTT.

The V gene is TRBV7-9, the J gene TRBJ2-1; the match to TRBD2 covers 14 bases. The V and J ends lost 5 bases and 8 bases, in that order; junction bases with no gene match: 11. Germline lookup yields CDR1 SEHNR and CDR2 FQNEAQ (reference sequence). The CDR3 covers 17 residues. The CDR3 DNA reads as TGTGCCAGCAGCCCCCGACTAGCGGGGGGGGAATCCGATGAGCAGTTCTTC. It codes for CASSPRLAGGESDEQFF.

This chain links TRBV19 with TRBJ2-2; 10 bases map to TRBD2. From germline, CDR1 is LNHDA and CDR2 SQIVND (reference sequence). Trimming at V came to 2 bases and at J to 5 bases, leaving 2 bases not matched to a gene. The CDR3 runs to 15 residues. The CDR3 reads CASSILAGVTGELFF. Written as DNA, the CDR3 is TGTGCCAGTAGTATACTAGCGGGGGTTACCGGGGAGCTGTTTTTT.

The chain employs TRBV20-1 and TRBJ2-5; TRBD2 matches 11 bases. The trim removed 3 bases at V and 5 bases at J, leaving 2 bases unmatched. Germline loops: CDR1 DFQATT, CDR2 SNEGSKA (reference sequence). The CDR3 loop spans 13 amino acids. The CDR3 nucleotides are TGCAGTGCTAGGGGACTAGCGGCGGAGACCCAGTACTTC. This sequence encodes CSARGLAAETQYF.

The CDR3 DNA reads as TGCGCCAGCAGCCGGGGGACGGGAATGAACACTGAAGCTTTCTTT. It codes for CASSRGTGMNTEAFF. V and J are TRBV4-3 and TRBJ1-1; the D gene is possibly TRBD1 (5 bases). Trimming cost V 4 bases and J 0 bases, with 12 bases left between them. This CDR3 is 15 amino acids long. From germline, CDR1 is LGHNA and CDR2 YSLEER.

This clonotype was counted only a few times. CDR3 protein: CASSLDGQPNQPQHF. As DNA, the CDR3 is TGCGCCAGCAGCTTGGACGGACAGCCCAATCAGCCCCAGCATTTT. The chain carries TRBV5-1 and TRBJ1-5; tentative D call: TRBD1 (6 bases). The V gene lost 0 bases and the J gene lost 3 bases, with 10 bases spanning the gap. The CDR3 spans 15 residues. Germline CDR1 and CDR2: SGHRS and YFSETQ. Looking up the rest from reference TRBV5-1 and TRBJ1-5 gives the full variable domain: KAGVTQTPRYLIKTRGQQVTLSCSPISGHRSVSWYQQTPGQGLQFLFEYFSETQRNKGNFPGRFSGRQFSNSRSEMNVSTLELGDSALYLCASSLDGQPNQPQHFGDGTRLSIL.

V gene TRBV14 combines with J gene TRBJ2-7; D is possibly TRBD1 (5 bases). The germline V gene encodes CDR1 SGHDN and CDR2 FVKESK. The V gene lost 2 bases and the J gene lost 5 bases, with 13 bases spanning the gap. The CDR3 is made up of 14 amino acids. CDR3 in DNA: TGTGCCAGCAGCCAATCTACTTACAGGCACGAGCAGTACTTC. This sequence encodes CASSQSTYRHEQYF.

The sample holds a few counts of this clonotype. J is TRBJ2-3 and V is TRBV5-4; D not resolved. Looked up from germline, CDR1 is SGHNT and CDR2 is YYREEE (reference sequence). V lost 0 bases and J lost 3, with 8 bases in between. The CDR3 sequence is 14 residues long. CDR3 bases: TGTGCCAGCAGCTTGGCCTCTCGAACAGATACGCAGTATTTT. This encodes CASSLASRTDTQYF. Variable domain in full (rest from reference TRBV5-4 and TRBJ2-3): ETGVTQSPTHLIKTRGQQVTLRCSSQSGHNTVSWYQQALGQGPQFIFQYYREEENGRGNFPPRFSGLQFPNYSSELNVNALELDDSALYLCASSLASRTDTQYFGPGTRLTVL.

This chain connects TRBV10-3 to TRBJ2-7; TRBD2 is a possible D gene (6 bases). There are 17 residues in the CDR3. Germline CDR1 reads ENHRY; CDR2 reads SYGVKD. V lost 2 bases, J lost 4 bases, and 21 bases lay in between. CDR3 coding DNA: TGTGCCATCAGTGAGGCTGGAGACGGGAGCTTCGGGTACGAGCAGTACTTC. This encodes CAISEAGDGSFGYEQYF.

This clonotype was found a few times. This chain uses TRBV12-3 or TRBV12-4 with TRBJ2-7, with D tentatively TRBD1 (6 bases). V lost 6 bases to trimming and J lost 0 bases, with 15 bases between them. This CDR3 has 15 amino acids. The CDR3 region is CASRRTRGGSYEQYF. CDR3 in DNA: TGTGCCAGCAGACGGACGAGAGGGGGCTCCTACGAGCAGTACTTC.

This clonotype was recorded a few times. This rearrangement joins TRBV10-3 to TRBJ1-6; D remains ambiguous. Germline V CDR1 and CDR2: ENHRY, SYGVKD. The V end lost 5 bases, the J end lost 5 bases, and 10 bases lay between the germline ends. This CDR3 spans 14 amino acids. The CDR3 sequence: CAISSGRDNSPLHF. The CDR3, as DNA: TGTGCCATCAGTTCCGGGAGGGATAATTCACCCCTCCACTTT.